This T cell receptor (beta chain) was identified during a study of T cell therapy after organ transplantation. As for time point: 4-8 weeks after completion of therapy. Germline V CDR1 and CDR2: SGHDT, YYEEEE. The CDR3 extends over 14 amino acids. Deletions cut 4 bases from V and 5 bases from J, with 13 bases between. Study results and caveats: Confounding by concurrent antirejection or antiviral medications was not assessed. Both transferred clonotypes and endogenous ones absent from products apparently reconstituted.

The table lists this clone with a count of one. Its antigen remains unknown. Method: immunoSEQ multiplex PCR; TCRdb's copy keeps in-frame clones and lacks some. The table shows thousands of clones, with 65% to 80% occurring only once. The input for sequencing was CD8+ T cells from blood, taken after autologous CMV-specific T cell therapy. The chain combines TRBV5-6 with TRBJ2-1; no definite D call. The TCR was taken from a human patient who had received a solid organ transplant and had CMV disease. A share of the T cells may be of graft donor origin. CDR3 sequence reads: CASSRPGPHNEQFF. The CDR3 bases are TGTGCCAGCAGCCGCCCAGGTCCTCACAATGAGCAGTTCTTC.